The 27 T cell receptor beta chains below were found in one sample sequenced in a study of high-grade serous ovarian cancer treatment subgroups. Tumor samples were obtained before definitive surgery or chemotherapy. Clones were read by immunoSEQ multiplex PCR, and TCRdb kept only the in-frame ones, dropping some. The data show roughly 3,000 clones, 72% seen once. Material: tumor tissue. Receptors originate from a human donor with high-grade serous ovarian cancer.

By proportion, this clone is large. The chain recombines TRBV27 with TRBJ1-2; the match to TRBD1 covers 10 bases. Trimming at V came to 5 bases and at J to 6 bases, leaving 0 bases not matched to a gene. CDR3 size: 12 residues. The germline gives CDR1 MNHEY, CDR2 SMNVEV (reference sequence). The CDR3 sequence: CASSGTGDGYTF. In DNA, the CDR3 is TGTGCCAGCAGTGGGACAGGGGATGGCTACACCTTC.

This chain uses TRBV2 with TRBJ2-7; possible D gene TRBD1, 5 bases. Deletions cut 2 bases from V and 6 bases from J, with 14 bases between. The CDR3 runs to 14 residues. The germline CDR1 and CDR2 sequences are SNHLY and FYNNEI. CDR3 residues: CASSEQGPSGEQYF. The CDR3, as DNA: TGTGCCAGCAGTGAACAGGGTCCAAGTGGCGAGCAGTACTTC. Full variable domain (outside the CDR3, taken from reference TRBV2 and TRBJ2-7): EPEVTQTPSHQVTQMGQEVILRCVPISNHLYFYWYRQILGQKVEFLVSFYNNEISEKSEIFDDQFSVERPDGSNFTLKIRSTKLEDSAMYFCASSEQGPSGEQYFGPGTRLTVT.

The chain joins TRBV4-3 to TRBJ2-4, with no clear D. The CDR3 is 16 residues long. Looked up from germline, CDR1 is LGHNA and CDR2 is YSLEER. The V end was cut by 0 bases, the J end by 1 base, with 10 bases between. The CDR3: CASSQDQGWAKNIQYF. DNA for the CDR3: TGCGCCAGCAGCCAAGATCAAGGTTGGGCCAAAAACATTCAGTACTTC.

The chain joins TRBV29-1 to TRBJ1-1; TRBD1 agrees at 7 bases. CDR1 and CDR2 from the germline V gene are SQVTM and ANQGSEA. The CDR3 covers 13 residues. Trimming removed 5 bases from V and 1 base from J; junction bases left unmatched: 4. The chain's CDR3 is CSVKRDRNTEAFF. Written as DNA, the CDR3 is TGCAGCGTTAAACGGGACAGGAACACTGAAGCTTTCTTT.

By its share, this clone is large. J is TRBJ1-5 and V is TRBV9; no clear D. This CDR3 is built from 13 residues. Germline CDR1 and CDR2: SGDLS and YYNGEE. Trimming removed 0 bases at V and 8 bases at J, with 9 bases between. CDR3 in amino acids: CASSVDWSEPQHF. The DNA for the CDR3 is TGTGCCAGCAGCGTAGATTGGTCGGAGCCCCAGCATTTT.

The rearrangement uses TRBV6-5 and TRBJ2-7; 9 positions agree with TRBD1. The germline CDR1 and CDR2 sequences are MNHEY and SVGAGI. This CDR3 is built from 14 residues. J gave up 5 bases and V 7 bases, and 9 bases lay outside the gene matches. The CDR3 nucleotides read TGTGCCAGCACTATACAGGGGGCGAGTAACGAGCAGTACTTC. As protein: CASTIQGASNEQYF.

The chain is built from TRBV7-8 and TRBJ1-1; D is undetermined. V was shortened by 0 bases and J by 1 base, with 18 bases between the two germline ends. This CDR3 region has 18 residues. Germline V gene data show CDR1 as SGHVS and CDR2 as FQNEAQ. Here the CDR3 reads CASSLASLWATTNTEAFF. The CDR3 DNA is TGTGCCAGCAGCTTAGCGTCATTGTGGGCGACCACGAACACTGAAGCTTTCTTT. Using reference TRBV7-8 and TRBJ1-1 for the parts outside the CDR3, the full variable domain is GAGVSQSPRYKVAKRGQDVALRCDPISGHVSLFWYQQALGQGPEFLTYFQNEAQLDKSGLPSDRFFAERPEGSVSTLKIQRTQQEDSAVYLCASSLASLWATTNTEAFFGQGTRLTVV.

This clone turned up a few times. One end of the junction does not line up with germline, which may come from a read error. The V call is TRBV7-9, the J call TRBJ1-2, with D uncertain. Germline V gene data show CDR1 as SEHNR and CDR2 as FQNEAQ (reference sequence). CDR3 size: 12 residues. The CDR3 loop is CASSLASVQPLF. The DNA for the CDR3 is TGTGCCAGCAGCTTAGCATCGGTACAGCCTCTATTC.

The chain employs TRBV10-3 and TRBJ2-2; the D gene is possibly TRBD2 (5 bases). The length of the CDR3 is 13 residues. Germline lookup yields CDR1 ENHRY and CDR2 SYGVKD. V gave up 7 bases and J gave up 0 bases, with 6 bases separating them. The CDR3: CAITGANTGELFF. CDR3 nucleotide sequence: TGTGCCATCACCGGGGCGAACACCGGGGAGCTGTTTTTT.

The chain recombines TRBV2 with TRBJ2-5; D perhaps matches TRBD2 (6 bases). The V end lost 6 bases, the J end lost 5 bases, and 10 bases lay between the germline ends. Germline lookup yields CDR1 SNHLY and CDR2 FYNNEI. The CDR3 runs 12 residues. CDR3 nucleotides: TGTGCCAGCAGGCGGGGTGGGGAGACCCAGTACTTC. Amino acids: CASRRGGETQYF.

J is TRBJ2-1 and V is TRBV11-2; D not certain. The CDR3 covers 14 residues. V dropped 1 base and J dropped 5 bases, with 9 bases sitting between them. The germline V gene encodes CDR1 SGHAT and CDR2 FQNNGV. The CDR3 region has the DNA TGTGCCAGCAGCTTAGTGCAGAAGGACAATGAGCAGTTCTTC. It yields the protein CASSLVQKDNEQFF.

This clone was seen only once. Other DNA sequences in the same sample also yield this CDR3. V and J are TRBV2 and TRBJ2-7, with TRBD2 as a possible D gene (7 bases). Between the trimmed V and J ends, which lost 7 bases and 5 bases, there was a span of 15 bases. This CDR3 is built from 13 residues. Germline V gives CDR1 SNHLY, CDR2 FYNNEI. The CDR3 reads CASKLRGGDEQYF. CDR3 sequence (DNA): TGTGCCAGCAAACTCAGGGGAGGGGACGAGCAGTACTTC.

The J gene is TRBJ2-5, the V gene TRBV7-9; TRBD1 matches at 10 bases. The CDR3 extends over 13 amino acids. Germline trimming cut 7 bases from V and 5 bases from J; bases unmatched to any gene: 4. Germline assignment: CDR1 SEHNR and CDR2 FQNEAQ (reference sequence). The CDR3 sequence: CASIPTGGETQYF. The CDR3 region has the DNA TGTGCCAGCATCCCGACAGGGGGCGAGACCCAGTACTTC.

The chain joins TRBV13 to TRBJ2-2; D is possibly TRBD2 (6 bases). The CDR3 consists of 15 residues. Trimming pared 0 bases from V and 5 bases from J, leaving 10 bases between. Germline loops: CDR1 PRHDT, CDR2 FYEKMQ (reference sequence). CDR3 sequence (DNA): TGTGCCAGCAGCTTAGGCGGGGGAATAACCGGGGAGCTGTTTTTT. It translates to CASSLGGGITGELFF.

The chain employs TRBV15 and TRBJ1-2; D is ambiguous. V lost 5 bases and J lost 2, with 12 bases in between. Germline V lookup: CDR1 LNHNV, CDR2 YYDKDF (reference sequence). This CDR3 contains 14 residues. The CDR3 DNA sequence: TGTGCCACCAGCCCCGGAGAGCCCAACTATGGCTACACCTTC. Protein product: CATSPGEPNYGYTF.

This sequence joins TRBV6-5 and TRBJ1-2; D remains unclear. There are 13 residues in the CDR3. Germline loops: CDR1 MNHEY, CDR2 SVGAGI. V was clipped by 6 bases and J by 3 bases, with 11 bases between them. The CDR3 here is CASRAGLDYGYTF. As DNA, the CDR3 is TGTGCCAGCAGAGCCGGGTTGGACTATGGCTACACCTTC.

V gene TRBV18 combines with J gene TRBJ2-2, with a tentative D call TRBD2 (5 bases). Trimming removed 0 bases from V and 2 bases from J, with 7 bases in between. The germline V gene encodes CDR1 KGHSH and CDR2 LQKENI. The CDR3 sequence is 15 residues long. CDR3 DNA sequence: TGTGCCAGCTCACCACCGCTAGCCAACACCGGGGAGCTGTTTTTT. Encoded protein: CASSPPLANTGELFF.

The chain joins TRBV5-6 to TRBJ1-4; 8 bases map to TRBD1. The V and J ends lost 4 bases and 4 bases, in that order; junction bases with no gene match: 9. CDR3 length equals 16 residues. Germline V gene data show CDR1 as SGHDT and CDR2 as YYEEEE. The DNA of the CDR3 is TGTGCCAGCAGCGAAACCGGGACAGGAGATAATGAAAAACTGTTTTTT. Residues: CASSETGTGDNEKLFF.

The sample holds a few counts of this clone. The V gene is TRBV7-3, the J gene TRBJ2-2, with D maybe TRBD2 (5 bases). This CDR3 spans 15 amino acids. Germline V gene lookup returns CDR1 SGHTA and CDR2 FQGTGA. The V end lost 5 bases, the J end lost 7 bases, and 17 bases lay between the germline ends. The CDR3 loop is CASSPRGSFGGELFF. The DNA for the CDR3 is TGTGCCAGCAGCCCTAGAGGGAGTTTCGGCGGGGAGCTGTTTTTT.

The chain links TRBV6-5 to TRBJ2-4; weak D call: TRBD2 (6 bases). Trimming stripped 2 bases from V and 2 bases from J, with 10 bases between. Germline V CDR1 and CDR2: MNHEY, SVGAGI. The CDR3 sequence is 15 residues long. The CDR3: CASSYGGVSKNIQYF. CDR3 DNA sequence: TGTGCCAGCAGTTACGGCGGGGTATCCAAAAACATTCAGTACTTC.

This clone has a handful of counts. The J gene is TRBJ1-2, the V gene TRBV28; no reliable D call. The CDR3 covers 13 residues. Deletions cut 3 bases from V and 7 bases from J, with 12 bases between. From germline, CDR1 is MDHEN and CDR2 SYDVKM. The CDR3 loop is CASSFHAVGGYTF. CDR3 in DNA: TGTGCCAGCAGTTTCCACGCTGTGGGTGGCTACACCTTC.

The chain joins TRBV11-3 to TRBJ2-1; no clear D. CDR1 is SGHNT, CDR2 YENEEA, per germline. The CDR3 sequence is 13 residues long. The V end lost 3 bases, the J end lost 10 bases, and 13 bases lay between the germline ends. DNA of the CDR3: TGTGCCAGCAGCTTGGTTCTGGGGAACGAGCAGTTCTTC. It encodes CASSLVLGNEQFF.

The gene calls are TRBV7-8 and TRBJ2-3; 9 bases fit TRBD2. The germline V gene encodes CDR1 SGHVS and CDR2 FQNEAQ. V gave up 4 bases and J gave up 4 bases; unmatched junction bases: 6. CDR3 size: 15 residues. The CDR3 DNA reads TGTGCCAGCAGCTCCGAGCGGGGGGAAGCAGATACGCAGTATTTT. Translation gives CASSSERGEADTQYF. The whole variable domain, remainder taken from reference TRBV7-8 and TRBJ2-3, is GAGVSQSPRYKVAKRGQDVALRCDPISGHVSLFWYQQALGQGPEFLTYFQNEAQLDKSGLPSDRFFAERPEGSVSTLKIQRTQQEDSAVYLCASSSERGEADTQYFGPGTRLTVL.

The rearrangement links TRBV2 to TRBJ2-7; 7 bases are a match to TRBD2. Unmatched junction bases numbered 6, after V lost 3 bases and J lost 4 bases. Germline assignment: CDR1 SNHLY and CDR2 FYNNEI. The CDR3 runs to 14 residues. The CDR3 region has the DNA TGTGCCAGCAGTGACCGGGACTATGTTTACGAGCAGTACTTC. Translating it yields CASSDRDYVYEQYF.

This sequence joins TRBV10-3 and TRBJ1-6; 7 nucleotides match TRBD1. Germline lookup yields CDR1 ENHRY and CDR2 SYGVKD. The ends lost 3 bases at V and 4 bases at J; junction bases unmatched: 18. The CDR3 covers 20 residues. The CDR3 sequence is CAISDFDMSGPGGYNSPLHF. CDR3 in DNA: TGTGCCATCAGTGATTTCGATATGTCGGGGCCAGGGGGTTATAATTCACCCCTCCACTTT.

This clone was counted a few times. This rearrangement joins TRBV2 to TRBJ2-2; TRBD1 is a possible D gene (6 bases). The ends were cut back, 8 bases at V and 1 base at J, with 14 bases in the middle. Looked up from germline, CDR1 is SNHLY and CDR2 is FYNNEI. The CDR3 runs to 15 residues. The CDR3 spells CASYMGARNTGELFF. The CDR3 coding sequence is TGTGCCAGCTACATGGGGGCCCGGAACACCGGGGAGCTGTTTTTT. Using reference TRBV2 and TRBJ2-2 for the parts outside the CDR3, the full variable domain is EPEVTQTPSHQVTQMGQEVILRCVPISNHLYFYWYRQILGQKVEFLVSFYNNEISEKSEIFDDQFSVERPDGSNFTLKIRSTKLEDSAMYFCASYMGARNTGELFFGEGSRLTVL.

J is TRBJ1-2 and V is TRBV5-5; D unclear. V dropped 4 bases and J dropped 8 bases, with 15 bases sitting between them. The CDR3 covers 13 residues. CDR1 is SGHKS and CDR2 is YYEKEE in the germline V gene (reference sequence). CDR3 nucleotides: TGTGCCAGCAGCCCCGGGAGGGCACGGGGCTACACCTTC. As protein: CASSPGRARGYTF.